These 25 T cell receptor beta chains were all obtained from the same sample, sequenced in a study of blood T cells in healthy people across ages. Combining a sample-barcoded 5' primer with a J-beta primer mix, a second PCR ran for roughly 7 to 12 cycles. Each CDR3 protein gets one entry after TCRdb re-called the 5' RACE reads with MiXCR. The data hold about a million distinct CDR3 sequences, with less than 45% observed a single time. The sequencing sample was made of blood. These receptors all stem from a man aged 18 to 29 in good health.

This chain uses TRBV7-8 with TRBJ1-1; tentatively, D is TRBD1 (5 bases). V lost 5 bases and J lost 0, with 19 bases in between. CDR1 is SGHVS and CDR2 is FQNEAQ in the germline V gene. The length of the CDR3 is 17 residues. CDR3 region: CASSLSRGWLMNTEAFF. CDR3 DNA: TGTGCCAGCAGCCTTTCTCGGGGGTGGCTGATGAACACTGAAGCTTTCTTT.

This clonotype has just one count. CDR3 nucleotides: TGTGCCAGCAGTTTAGCAGGGTTTTATCAGCCCCAGCATTTT. Amino acids: CASSLAGFYQPQHF. The chain employs TRBV6-2 or TRBV6-3 and TRBJ1-5; D might be TRBD1 (5 bases). The CDR3 has 14 residues. The ends were cut back, 4 bases at V and 5 bases at J, with 12 bases in the middle. The germline CDR1 and CDR2 sequences are MNHEY and SVGEGT.

The V and J genes are TRBV7-2 and TRBJ1-2; 10 bases agree with TRBD1. This CDR3 spans 14 amino acids. V lost 4 bases and J lost 7; bases outside the gene matches: 6. In germline, CDR1 is SGHTA, CDR2 FQGNSA. This CDR3 reads CASSSRQGASGYTF. In nucleotides, the CDR3 is TGTGCCAGCAGCTCCCGACAGGGGGCGAGTGGCTACACCTTC.

The table lists this clonotype with a few counts. This chain links TRBV21-1 with TRBJ2-2; no DNA check was done on the table's D call, TRBD1. TRBV21-1 is labeled a pseudogene. This CDR3 spans 21 amino acids. The DNA for the CDR3 is TGTGCCAGCAGCAAAGCCAATAGGGACCGGGACAGGGAAACGAACACCGGGGAGCTGTTTTTT. Protein sequence: CASSKANRDRDRETNTGELFF.

On this clonotype itself: One junction end disagrees with the germline gene, perhaps due to a read error. DNA of the CDR3: TGTGTCAGCAGCGTAGATGGCCCTAGCGCGGATACGCAGTATTTT. Protein product: CVSSVDGPSADTQYF. The V and J genes are TRBV9 and TRBJ2-3, with D possibly being TRBD2 (6 bases). The CDR3 runs 15 residues. CDR1 and CDR2 (germline): SGDLS, YYNGEE.

This clonotype has a handful of counts. The V call is TRBV20-1, the J call TRBJ1-5; TRBD1 agrees at 7 bases. From germline, CDR1 is DFQATT and CDR2 SNEGSKA (reference sequence). The CDR3 length is 14 residues. Losses at the gene ends were 5 bases for V and 4 bases for J; bases not matched to a gene: 8. The CDR3 region has the DNA TGCAGTGCTCCTCGACAGGGCGGGAATCAGCCCCAGCATTTT. It codes for CSAPRQGGNQPQHF.

Details on this clonotype: At one of its ends the junction is not consistent with the germline gene, which may arise from a read error. J is TRBJ2-1 and V is TRBV5-1, with D unresolved. The CDR3 spans 15 residues. CDR1 SGHRS and CDR2 YFSETQ come from the germline V gene. Written as DNA, the CDR3 is TGCCCCAGCAGCTCCGCGGTTAGCTCCTACAATGAGCAGTTCTTC. Protein sequence: CPSSSAVSSYNEQFF.

Remarks on this clonotype: One junction end disagrees with the germline gene, perhaps due to a read error. V is TRBV5-6 and J is TRBJ2-3, with a weak D call TRBD2 (6 bases). Germline CDR1 and CDR2: SGHDT and YYEEEE. The CDR3 consists of 14 residues. CDR3 DNA: TGTGCCAGCACCTTGGGGGGAAGCACAGATACGCAGTATTTT. Translating gives CASTLGGSTDTQYF.

This clonotype showed up just a few times. This rearrangement joins TRBV6-2 or TRBV6-3 to TRBJ1-2, with 7 nucleotides matching TRBD1. Losses at the gene ends were 5 bases for V and 7 bases for J; bases not matched to a gene: 7. Germline V gives CDR1 MNHEY, CDR2 SVGEGT. The CDR3 has 13 amino acids. CDR3 protein: CASSQPYRGGYTF. CDR3 in DNA: TGTGCCAGCAGTCAACCTTACAGGGGTGGCTACACCTTC.

This clonotype has just a few counts. This chain uses TRBV20-1 with TRBJ2-7; the match to TRBD2 covers 7 bases. The CDR3 has 13 residues. J was trimmed by 7 bases and V by 4 bases; bases with no gene match: 10. CDR1 is DFQATT and CDR2 is SNEGSKA in the germline V gene (reference sequence). The CDR3 reads CSANQRGYNEQYF. As DNA, the CDR3 is TGCAGTGCTAACCAGCGGGGTTACAATGAGCAGTACTTC.

This clonotype was detected only once. The genes are TRBV9 and TRBJ1-1; 9 nucleotides agree with TRBD1. Germline CDR1 is SGDLS and CDR2 is YYNGEE. The trim removed 4 bases at V and 5 bases at J, leaving 9 bases unmatched. CDR3 size: 15 residues. Here the CDR3 reads CASSPHRGQGTEAFF. Here the CDR3 DNA reads TGTGCCAGCAGCCCCCACCGGGGACAGGGTACTGAAGCTTTCTTT.

This clonotype was recorded once. The CDR3 nucleotides read TGTGCCATCAGTGAGCCCAGCACATATAGCAATCAGCCCCAGCATTTT. Translating it yields CAISEPSTYSNQPQHF. The chain links TRBV10-3 to TRBJ1-5; D is ambiguous. The germline V gene has CDR1 ENHRY and CDR2 SYGVKD. Trimming took off 2 bases at V and 0 bases at J, with 11 bases between the two ends. CDR3 length equals 16 residues.

There are a few counts of this clonotype. The J gene is TRBJ1-2, the V gene TRBV7-2, with unresolved D. The CDR3 length is 13 residues. The V end lost 2 bases, the J end lost 6 bases, and 10 bases lay between the germline ends. CDR1 and CDR2 from the germline V gene are SGHTA and FQGNSA. CDR3 sequence reads: CASSLTSPDGYTF. The CDR3 bases are TGTGCCAGCAGCTTAACGTCCCCAGATGGCTACACCTTC.

This clonotype was found a few times. The gene calls are TRBV12-3 or TRBV12-4 and TRBJ2-7; D unclear. CDR3 length equals 13 residues. V dropped 4 bases and J dropped 2 bases, with 9 bases sitting between them. The CDR3 loop reads CASSWGVAYEQYF. The CDR3 region has the DNA TGTGCCAGCAGTTGGGGTGTCGCCTACGAGCAGTACTTC.

The CDR3 here is CSARDLGTAYNEQFF. The DNA of the CDR3 is TGCAGTGCTAGAGATCTGGGGACAGCGTACAATGAGCAGTTCTTC. The V gene is TRBV20-1, the J gene TRBJ2-1, with 7 bases matching TRBD1. The CDR3 runs to 15 residues. CDR1 DFQATT and CDR2 SNEGSKA come from the germline V gene (reference sequence). V trimming: 0 bases; J trimming: 4 bases; junction bases outside the gene matches: 6.

The chain is built from TRBV27 and TRBJ2-7; D tentatively fits TRBD1 or TRBD2 (5 bases each). V was shortened by 5 bases and J by 5 bases, with 16 bases between the two germline ends. CDR3 length: 14 amino acids. The germline V gene encodes CDR1 MNHEY and CDR2 SMNVEV (reference sequence). The CDR3 region has the DNA TGTGCCAGCAGTGTATTTCTGGGGACGGACGAGCAGTACTTC. Translated, it gives CASSVFLGTDEQYF.

This clonotype showed up just a few times. The chain couples TRBV6-2 or TRBV6-3 to TRBJ2-7; 8 positions agree with TRBD1. The V and J ends lost 7 bases and 1 base, in that order; junction bases with no gene match: 9. The CDR3 spans 15 residues. The V gene's germline CDR1 is MNHEY and CDR2 SVGEGT. The CDR3 region is CASIPQGGQSYEQYF. CDR3 DNA: TGTGCCAGCATCCCACAGGGGGGACAGTCCTACGAGCAGTACTTC.

Only a few counts were recorded for this clonotype. V is TRBV18 and J is TRBJ1-5; D remains unclear. V dropped 6 bases and J dropped 0 bases, with 12 bases sitting between them. Germline CDR1 is KGHSH and CDR2 is LQKENI. The CDR3 covers 15 residues. The CDR3 DNA reads as TGTGCCAGCTCCCCGGCGGGGATTAGCAATCAGCCCCAGCATTTT. Translated, it gives CASSPAGISNQPQHF.

The V call is TRBV7-9, the J call TRBJ1-2; a weak D match, TRBD1 (6 bases). The germline V gene has CDR1 SEHNR and CDR2 FQNEAQ (reference sequence). The CDR3 totals 13 residues. Trimming removed 5 bases from V and 4 bases from J, with 11 bases in between. In nucleotides, the CDR3 is TGTGCCAGCAGCAAACAGGGTTCCTATGGCTACACCTTC. Protein: CASSKQGSYGYTF. The variable domain in full, with the rest retrieved from reference TRBV7-9 and TRBJ1-2, is DTGVSQNPRHKITKRGQNVTFRCDPISEHNRLYWYRQTLGQGPEFLTYFQNEAQLEKSRLLSDRFSAERPKGSFSTLEIQRTEQGDSAMYLCASSKQGSYGYTFGSGTRLTVV.

This clonotype has only a few counts. The rearrangement joins TRBV12-3 or TRBV12-4 to TRBJ1-5; 7 positions match TRBD1. The V segment lost 1 base and the J segment 4 bases; nucleotides outside the gene matches: 4. CDR3 length equals 15 residues. The CDR3 protein is CASSLVGQPNQPQHF. For the CDR3, the DNA is TGTGCCAGCAGTTTAGTGGGACAGCCGAATCAGCCCCAGCATTTT.

The CDR3 protein is CASSAGQAVTNEKLFF. DNA of the CDR3: TGTGCCAGCAGCGCCGGACAGGCGGTAACTAATGAAAAACTGTTTTTT. The rearrangement uses TRBV7-9 and TRBJ1-4; 7 nucleotides line up with TRBD1. The CDR3 runs to 16 residues. V trimming: 5 bases; J trimming: 1 base; junction bases outside the gene matches: 7. The germline CDR1 and CDR2 sequences are SEHNR and FQNEAQ (reference sequence).

This clonotype was counted only a few times. The rearrangement links TRBV7-2 to TRBJ1-2; no reliable D call. Trimming left V 1 base short and J 5 bases short, with 11 bases between. The length of the CDR3 is 14 residues. Looked up from germline, CDR1 is SGHTA and CDR2 is FQGNSA. The CDR3 DNA sequence: TGTGCCAGCAGCTTAGATGGGGAATCATATGGCTACACCTTC. It yields the protein CASSLDGESYGYTF.

The rearrangement links TRBV6-6 to TRBJ2-2; 9 bases map to TRBD2. Germline values: CDR1 MNHNY, CDR2 SVGAGI (reference sequence). There are 16 residues in the CDR3. The J segment lost 0 bases and the V segment lost 7 bases, leaving 6 bases of the junction unmatched. The CDR3, as DNA: TGTGCCAGCAACACAGCGGGGGGATCGAACACCGGGGAGCTGTTTTTT. Translated: CASNTAGGSNTGELFF.

A word on this clonotype: One end of the junction is discordant with germline, which a read error may explain. The chain employs TRBV7-9 and TRBJ2-1; D uncertain. The germline gives CDR1 SEHNR, CDR2 FQNEAQ (reference sequence). There are 14 residues in the CDR3. The CDR3 region has the DNA TGTGCCCGCAGCCGTACTGAAGACTACAATGAGCAGTTCTTC. Translation: CARSRTEDYNEQFF.

The CDR3 protein is CASSRTTGQPQHF. The CDR3 region has the DNA TGTGCCAGCAGTCGAACTACGGGTCAGCCCCAGCATTTT. The chain links TRBV6-5 to TRBJ1-5; D uncertain. This CDR3 has 13 residues. Germline CDR1 and CDR2: MNHEY and SVGAGI. Trimming stripped 5 bases from V and 6 bases from J, with 11 bases between.